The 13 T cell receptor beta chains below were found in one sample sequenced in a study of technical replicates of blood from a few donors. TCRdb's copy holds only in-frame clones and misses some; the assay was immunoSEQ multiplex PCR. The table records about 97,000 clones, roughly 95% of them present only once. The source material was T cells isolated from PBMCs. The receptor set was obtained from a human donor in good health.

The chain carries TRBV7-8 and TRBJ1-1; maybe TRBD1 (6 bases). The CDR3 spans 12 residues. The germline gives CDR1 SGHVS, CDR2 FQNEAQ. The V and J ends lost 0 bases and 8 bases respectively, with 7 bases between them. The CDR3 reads CASSLAGQEAFF. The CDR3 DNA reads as TGTGCCAGCAGCTTAGCTGGACAGGAAGCTTTCTTT.

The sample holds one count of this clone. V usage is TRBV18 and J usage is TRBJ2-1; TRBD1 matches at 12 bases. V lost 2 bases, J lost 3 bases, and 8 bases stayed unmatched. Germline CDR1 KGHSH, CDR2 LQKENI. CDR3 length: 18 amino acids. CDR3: CASSPFWDRGLNYNEQFF. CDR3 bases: TGTGCCAGCTCACCATTTTGGGACAGGGGGCTTAACTACAATGAGCAGTTCTTC.

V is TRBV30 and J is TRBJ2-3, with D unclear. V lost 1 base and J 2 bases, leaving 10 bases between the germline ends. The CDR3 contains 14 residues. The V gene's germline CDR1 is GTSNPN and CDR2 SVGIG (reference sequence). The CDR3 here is CAWSADLYTDTQYF. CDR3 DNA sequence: TGTGCCTGGAGTGCTGACTTGTACACAGATACGCAGTATTTT.

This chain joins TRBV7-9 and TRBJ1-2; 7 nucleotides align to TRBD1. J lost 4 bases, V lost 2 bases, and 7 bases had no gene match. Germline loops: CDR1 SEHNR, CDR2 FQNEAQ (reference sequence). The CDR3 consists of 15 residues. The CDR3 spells CASSLKQGKGYGYTF. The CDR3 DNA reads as TGTGCCAGCAGCTTAAAACAGGGGAAGGGCTATGGCTACACCTTC. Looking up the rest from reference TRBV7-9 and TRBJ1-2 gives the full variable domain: DTGVSQNPRHKITKRGQNVTFRCDPISEHNRLYWYRQTLGQGPEFLTYFQNEAQLEKSRLLSDRFSAERPKGSFSTLEIQRTEQGDSAMYLCASSLKQGKGYGYTFGSGTRLTVV.

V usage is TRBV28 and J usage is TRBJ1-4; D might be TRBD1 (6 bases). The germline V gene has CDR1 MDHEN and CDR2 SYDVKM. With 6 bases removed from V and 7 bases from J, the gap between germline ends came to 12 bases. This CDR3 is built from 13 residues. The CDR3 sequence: CASRWGRGEKLFF. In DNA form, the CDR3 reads TGTGCCAGCAGATGGGGCAGGGGTGAAAAACTGTTTTTT.

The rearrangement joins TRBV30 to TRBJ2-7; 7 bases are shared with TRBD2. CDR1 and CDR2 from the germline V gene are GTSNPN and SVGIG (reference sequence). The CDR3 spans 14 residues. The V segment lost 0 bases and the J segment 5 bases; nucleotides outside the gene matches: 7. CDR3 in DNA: TGTGCCTGGAGTGTGGGGGGGGTCAGCCACGAGCAGTACTTC. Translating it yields CAWSVGGVSHEQYF.

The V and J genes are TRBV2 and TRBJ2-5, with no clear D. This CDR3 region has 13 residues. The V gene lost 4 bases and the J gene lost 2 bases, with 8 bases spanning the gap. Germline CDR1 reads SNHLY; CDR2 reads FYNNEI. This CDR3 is CASSGAYQETQYF. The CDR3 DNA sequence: TGTGCCAGCAGTGGAGCTTATCAAGAGACCCAGTACTTC.

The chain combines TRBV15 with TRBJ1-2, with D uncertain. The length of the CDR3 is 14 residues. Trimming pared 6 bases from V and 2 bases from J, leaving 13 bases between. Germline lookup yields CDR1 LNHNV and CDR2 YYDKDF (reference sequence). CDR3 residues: CATSLPGANYGYTF. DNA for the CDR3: TGTGCCACCAGTTTACCCGGAGCGAACTATGGCTACACCTTC.

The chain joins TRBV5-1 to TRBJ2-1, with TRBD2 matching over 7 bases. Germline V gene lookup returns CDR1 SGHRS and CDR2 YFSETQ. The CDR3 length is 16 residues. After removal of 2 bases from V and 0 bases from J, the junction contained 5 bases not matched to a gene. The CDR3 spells CASSLFAGVSYNEQFF. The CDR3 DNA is TGCGCCAGCAGCTTATTTGCGGGAGTCTCCTACAATGAGCAGTTCTTC.

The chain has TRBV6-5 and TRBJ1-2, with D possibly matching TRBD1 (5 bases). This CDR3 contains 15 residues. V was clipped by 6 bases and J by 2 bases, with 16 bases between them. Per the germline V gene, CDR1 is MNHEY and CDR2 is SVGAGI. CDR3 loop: CASRLRDSRNYGYTF. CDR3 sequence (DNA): TGTGCCAGCAGACTCCGGGACTCAAGAAACTATGGCTACACCTTC.

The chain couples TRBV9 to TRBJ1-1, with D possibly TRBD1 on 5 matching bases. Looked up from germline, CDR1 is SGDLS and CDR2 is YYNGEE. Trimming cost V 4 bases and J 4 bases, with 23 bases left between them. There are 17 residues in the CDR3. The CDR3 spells CASSQRGEGWGGTEAFF. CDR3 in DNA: TGTGCCAGCAGCCAGCGGGGAGAGGGGTGGGGGGGCACTGAAGCTTTCTTT.

CDR3 loop: CATSRDRGTNEKLFF. The CDR3 DNA is TGTGCCACCAGCAGAGATAGGGGGACTAATGAAAAACTGTTTTTT. The rearrangement links TRBV15 to TRBJ1-4, with a weak D call TRBD1 (6 bases). Germline V lookup: CDR1 LNHNV, CDR2 YYDKDF (reference sequence). This CDR3 contains 15 residues. V was shortened by 0 bases and J by 2 bases, with 7 bases between the two germline ends.

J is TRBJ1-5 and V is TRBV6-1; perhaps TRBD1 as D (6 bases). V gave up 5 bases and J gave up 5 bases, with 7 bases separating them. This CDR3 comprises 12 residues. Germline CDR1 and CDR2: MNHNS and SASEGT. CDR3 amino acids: CASSRQDQPQHF. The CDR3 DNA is TGTGCCAGCAGTCGACAGGATCAGCCCCAGCATTTT.